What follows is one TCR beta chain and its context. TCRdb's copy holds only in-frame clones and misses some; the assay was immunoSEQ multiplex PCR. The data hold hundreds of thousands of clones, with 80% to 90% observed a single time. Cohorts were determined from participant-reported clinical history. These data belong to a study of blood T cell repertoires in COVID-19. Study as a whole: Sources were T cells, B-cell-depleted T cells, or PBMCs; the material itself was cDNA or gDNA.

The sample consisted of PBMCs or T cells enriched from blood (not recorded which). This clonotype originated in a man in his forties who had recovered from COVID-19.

CDR3 nucleotides: TGCGCCAGCAGCCAAGGGAGGACAGGGTGGTTAGAGACCCAGTACTTC. Translated, it gives CASSQGRTGWLETQYF. The genes are TRBV4-1 and TRBJ2-5, with 8 nucleotides matching TRBD1. The trim removed 1 base at V and 4 bases at J, leaving 8 bases unmatched. Germline CDR1 and CDR2: MGHRA and YSYEKL. This CDR3 has 16 amino acids.